The 27 T cell receptor beta chains given below trace back to one sample, sequenced in a study of blood T cell repertoires in COVID-19. The method was immunoSEQ multiplex PCR; TCRdb's version includes in-frame clones alone and lacks a portion of them. The sample carries about 300,000 clones, 70% to 85% recorded once. The sample taken for sequencing was peripheral blood. These receptors all come from a human donor with COVID-19, enrolled during active disease. The donor label of this sample is uncertain.

Turning to this clone: This CDR3 is also generated by other DNA sequences in the sample. This chain connects TRBV12-3 or TRBV12-4 to TRBJ1-5; TRBD1 agrees at 7 bases. The CDR3 consists of 13 residues. The J segment lost 2 bases and the V segment lost 6 bases, leaving 1 base of the junction unmatched. The CDR3 protein is CASRTGGNQPQHF. The CDR3 region has the DNA TGTGCCAGCAGAACAGGGGGCAATCAGCCCCAGCATTTT.

The genes are TRBV2 and TRBJ2-4, with TRBD2 matching 14 bases. The trim removed 5 bases at V and 6 bases at J, leaving 9 bases unmatched. Germline values: CDR1 SNHLY, CDR2 FYNNEI. The CDR3 is 17 residues long. CDR3 nucleotide sequence: TGTGCCAGCAGTCACGAGGGACTAGCGGGAGAGTCAAACATTCAGTACTTC. It specifies CASSHEGLAGESNIQYF.

With respect to this clone: The sample carries other DNA sequences with the same CDR3. The V gene is TRBV6-5, the J gene TRBJ2-7; 9 bases line up with TRBD1. The germline V gene encodes CDR1 MNHEY and CDR2 SVGAGI. V dropped 6 bases and J dropped 2; count of bases not matched to a gene: 5. CDR3 size: 14 residues. In DNA, the CDR3 is TGTGCCAGCAGAAGGGGACAGGGAGCCTACGAGCAGTACTTC. Amino acids: CASRRGQGAYEQYF.

The rearrangement joins TRBV28 to TRBJ1-5, with TRBD1 as a possible D gene (5 bases). The CDR3 is 12 residues long. Trimming left V 6 bases short and J 8 bases short, with 11 bases between. Germline CDR1 is MDHEN and CDR2 is SYDVKM. The CDR3 reads CASSRIREPQHF. The DNA for the CDR3 is TGTGCCAGCAGCCGAATCAGGGAGCCCCAGCATTTT.

As regards this clone: The sample holds other DNA sequences that translate to the same CDR3. This rearrangement joins TRBV19 to TRBJ2-3; 7 bases fit TRBD1. Germline lookup yields CDR1 LNHDA and CDR2 SQIVND (reference sequence). Germline trimming cut 5 bases from V and 3 bases from J; bases unmatched to any gene: 2. CDR3 length equals 13 residues. CDR3 DNA: TGTGCCAGTAGTGTACAGGGGACAGATACGCAGTATTTT. Encoded protein: CASSVQGTDTQYF.

V and J are TRBV27 and TRBJ2-3; TRBD2 is a possible D gene (5 bases). Germline V gene data show CDR1 as MNHEY and CDR2 as SMNVEV (reference sequence). V dropped 3 bases and J dropped 3 bases, with 10 bases sitting between them. There are 14 residues in the CDR3. The CDR3 sequence: CASSFWEYTDTQYF. DNA of the CDR3: TGTGCCAGCAGTTTCTGGGAGTATACAGATACGCAGTATTTT.

V usage is TRBV4-2 and J usage is TRBJ1-2; 7 nucleotides line up with TRBD1. The CDR3 has 16 amino acids. V was clipped by 0 bases and J by 4 bases; unmatched bases: 8. In germline, CDR1 is LGHNA, CDR2 YNFKEQ. The CDR3 here is CASSQDPEGAAYGYTF. As DNA, the CDR3 is TGTGCCAGCAGCCAAGATCCGGAGGGGGCAGCCTATGGCTACACCTTC.

The chain joins TRBV7-9 to TRBJ2-3; 13 bases agree with TRBD2. Unmatched junction bases numbered 8, after V lost 11 bases and J lost 6 bases. Germline V gene sequence: CDR1 SEHNR, CDR2 FQNEAQ (reference sequence). The CDR3 consists of 14 residues. The CDR3: CAGGLAGRKDTQYF. Written as DNA, the CDR3 is TGTGCCGGGGGACTAGCGGGAAGGAAGGATACGCAGTATTTT.

The chain couples TRBV7-2 to TRBJ2-3; a possible D gene is TRBD2 (6 bases). Germline CDR1 is SGHTA and CDR2 is FQGNSA. There are 12 residues in the CDR3. Deletions cut 4 bases from V and 7 bases from J, with 9 bases between. The CDR3 bases are TGTGCCAGCAGCTCAACTAGCTATACGCAGTATTTT. The encoded protein is CASSSTSYTQYF.

The CDR3 DNA is TGTGCCAGCAGGGGGACTCCCCTAGCCGGGGAGCTGTTTTTT. Translated, it gives CASRGTPLAGELFF. The chain is built from TRBV6-5 and TRBJ2-2; tentatively, D is TRBD2 (6 bases). There are 14 residues in the CDR3. Per germline, CDR1 MNHEY and CDR2 SVGAGI. Trimming pared 6 bases from V and 6 bases from J, leaving 14 bases between.

This sequence joins TRBV5-6 and TRBJ2-7; D is undetermined. This CDR3 is 13 amino acids long. The germline V gene has CDR1 SGHDT and CDR2 YYEEEE. The V end was cut by 0 bases, the J end by 0 bases, with 4 bases between. The CDR3: CASSLAFSYEQYF. The CDR3 nucleotides read TGTGCCAGCAGCTTGGCTTTCTCCTACGAGCAGTACTTC.

The chain is built from TRBV30 and TRBJ1-1; maybe TRBD1 (6 bases). Trimming removed 3 bases at V and 7 bases at J, with 15 bases between. Germline V lookup: CDR1 GTSNPN, CDR2 SVGIG (reference sequence). This CDR3 is 13 amino acids long. CDR3 sequence reads: CAWSIHHRVEAFF. CDR3 coding DNA: TGTGCCTGGAGCATACATCACAGGGTTGAAGCTTTCTTT.

This chain connects TRBV15 to TRBJ1-5; TRBD1 aligns across 7 bases. Looked up from germline, CDR1 is LNHNV and CDR2 is YYDKDF (reference sequence). The V gene end was trimmed by 0 bases and the J gene end by 3 bases; junction bases not matched to a gene: 5. This CDR3 is 16 amino acids long. The CDR3 nucleotides are TGTGCCACCAGCAGAGATACAGGGGCGGCCAATCAGCCCCAGCATTTT. Residues: CATSRDTGAANQPQHF.

J is TRBJ2-7 and V is TRBV5-5; 9 bases are a match to TRBD1. In germline, CDR1 is SGHKS, CDR2 YYEKEE (reference sequence). The CDR3 contains 14 residues. V dropped 3 bases and J dropped 7; count of bases not matched to a gene: 8. The CDR3, as DNA: TGTGCCAGCAGCTCCGCCGGGACAGGGCGGGAGCAGTACTTC. Its protein is CASSSAGTGREQYF.

V gene TRBV7-9 combines with J gene TRBJ1-5, with 9 bases aligning to TRBD1. Germline V gene data show CDR1 as SEHNR and CDR2 as FQNEAQ (reference sequence). This CDR3 has 17 residues. V dropped 2 bases and J dropped 1; count of bases not matched to a gene: 6. CDR3 amino acids: CASSLMTGGRSNQPQHF. CDR3 nucleotides: TGTGCCAGCAGCTTAATGACAGGGGGAAGGAGCAATCAGCCCCAGCATTTT. Variable domain in full (rest from reference TRBV7-9 and TRBJ1-5): DTGVSQNPRHKITKRGQNVTFRCDPISEHNRLYWYRQTLGQGPEFLTYFQNEAQLEKSRLLSDRFSAERPKGSFSTLEIQRTEQGDSAMYLCASSLMTGGRSNQPQHFGDGTRLSIL.

The V and J genes are TRBV27 and TRBJ1-6; tentatively, D is TRBD1 (5 bases). The germline V gene has CDR1 MNHEY and CDR2 SMNVEV (reference sequence). The V end lost 2 bases, the J end lost 5 bases, and 16 bases lay between the germline ends. CDR3 size: 17 residues. The DNA for the CDR3 is TGTGCCAGCAGTTTAATTAGTTGGACACGAAATAATTCACCCCTCCACTTT. This gives the protein CASSLISWTRNNSPLHF.

The chain is built from TRBV19 and TRBJ2-1; TRBD2 matches at 9 bases. This CDR3 contains 17 residues. Germline trimming cut 4 bases from V and 0 bases from J; bases unmatched to any gene: 7. The germline V gene has CDR1 LNHDA and CDR2 SQIVND (reference sequence). CDR3 residues: CASSTKISGSSYNEQFF. Written as DNA, the CDR3 is TGTGCCAGTAGTACAAAAATTAGCGGGAGCTCCTACAATGAGCAGTTCTTC. The full variable domain, rest sourced from reference TRBV19 and TRBJ2-1, is DGGITQSPKYLFRKEGQNVTLSCEQNLNHDAMYWYRQDPGQGLRLIYYSQIVNDFQKGDIAEGYSVSREKKESFPLTVTSAQKNPTAFYLCASSTKISGSSYNEQFFGPGTRLTVL.

The chain uses TRBV28 and TRBJ2-6, with 9 bases identical to TRBD1. Germline CDR1 reads MDHEN; CDR2 reads SYDVKM. V lost 6 bases, J lost 4 bases, and 7 bases stayed unmatched. The CDR3 runs 16 residues. CDR3 sequence: CASRSQGARGANVLTF. The DNA for the CDR3 is TGTGCCAGCAGGTCACAGGGGGCGCGGGGGGCCAACGTCCTGACTTTC.

The chain has TRBV6-5 and TRBJ2-7, with 7 nucleotides matching TRBD2. Germline V gene sequence: CDR1 MNHEY, CDR2 SVGAGI. The CDR3 length is 13 residues. V shed 8 bases and J 6 bases; nucleotides not matched to a gene: 10. CDR3 bases: TGTGCCAGCCTAAGGGTGAGCGGGACCGAGCAGTACTTC. Protein: CASLRVSGTEQYF.

The chain carries TRBV2 and TRBJ1-1, with a possible D match to TRBD1 (6 bases). In germline, CDR1 is SNHLY, CDR2 FYNNEI. V lost 6 bases, J lost 7 bases, and 12 bases lay in between. The CDR3 covers 12 residues. CDR3 nucleotides: TGTGCCAGCAGATGGGGGCTCGGTGAAGCTTTCTTT. Residues: CASRWGLGEAFF.

In this sample, this clone turned up once. This chain joins TRBV20-1 and TRBJ1-2; 7 positions match TRBD1. This CDR3 comprises 12 residues. Per the germline V gene, CDR1 is DFQATT and CDR2 is SNEGSKA (reference sequence). J was trimmed by 4 bases and V by 3 bases; bases with no gene match: 2. CDR3: CSASPGGYGYTF. The CDR3 region has the DNA TGCAGTGCTAGTCCAGGGGGCTATGGCTACACCTTC.

This clone was seen a few times. V and J are TRBV2 and TRBJ2-7; TRBD2 aligns across 11 bases. Germline assignment: CDR1 SNHLY and CDR2 FYNNEI. The CDR3 has 14 residues. After removal of 3 bases from V and 6 bases from J, the junction contained 4 bases not matched to a gene. The CDR3 DNA is TGTGCCAGCAGTGACGTGACTAGCGGGATCGAGCAGTACTTC. This translates into CASSDVTSGIEQYF.

The chain uses TRBV4-3 and TRBJ2-3, with TRBD2 matching over 14 bases. V was clipped by 4 bases and J by 6 bases; unmatched bases: 3. The CDR3 covers 15 residues. The germline V gene has CDR1 LGHNA and CDR2 YSLEER. The CDR3 sequence: CASSPGLAGVDTQYF. CDR3 in DNA: TGCGCCAGCAGCCCGGGACTAGCGGGAGTGGATACGCAGTATTTT.

This chain connects TRBV6-5 to TRBJ2-7; 8 positions match TRBD1. This CDR3 comprises 15 residues. Germline trimming cut 8 bases from V and 4 bases from J; bases unmatched to any gene: 13. Germline loops: CDR1 MNHEY, CDR2 SVGAGI. The chain's CDR3 is CASLSRGQGRYEQYF. The CDR3 bases are TGTGCCAGCCTCTCCAGGGGGCAGGGGCGATACGAGCAGTACTTC.

This clone was picked up one time. The chain joins TRBV24-1 to TRBJ1-2; D perhaps matches TRBD1 (5 bases). The V gene lost 9 bases and the J gene lost 0 bases, with 16 bases spanning the gap. The CDR3 consists of 15 residues. The V gene's germline CDR1 is KGHDR and CDR2 SFDVKD. This CDR3 is CATSNGALANYGYTF. CDR3 bases: TGTGCCACCTCTAATGGGGCGCTCGCTAACTATGGCTACACCTTC.

The rearrangement joins TRBV12-3 or TRBV12-4 to TRBJ1-2; TRBD1 might be the D (5 bases). V was trimmed by 4 bases and J by 4 bases, leaving 7 bases between them. This CDR3 has 12 residues. The CDR3 nucleotides are TGTGCCAGCAGTTCAGGGTCCTATGGCTACACCTTC. Translation gives CASSSGSYGYTF.

This sequence joins TRBV28 and TRBJ1-1, with TRBD1 matching 7 bases. In germline, CDR1 is MDHEN, CDR2 SYDVKM. The V gene end was trimmed by 5 bases and the J gene end by 0 bases; junction bases not matched to a gene: 9. This CDR3 comprises 16 residues. The CDR3 DNA reads as TGTGCCAGCAGTGCCCCAGGGGGAGTTGTGAACACTGAAGCTTTCTTT. It translates to CASSAPGGVVNTEAFF.